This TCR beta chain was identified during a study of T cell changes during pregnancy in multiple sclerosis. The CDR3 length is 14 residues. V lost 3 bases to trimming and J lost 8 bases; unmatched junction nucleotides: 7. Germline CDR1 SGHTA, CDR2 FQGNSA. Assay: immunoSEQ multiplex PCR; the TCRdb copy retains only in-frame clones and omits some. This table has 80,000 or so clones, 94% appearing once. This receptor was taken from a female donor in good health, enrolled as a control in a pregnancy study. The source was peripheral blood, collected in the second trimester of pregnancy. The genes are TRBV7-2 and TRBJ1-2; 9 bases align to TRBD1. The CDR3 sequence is CASSLGTGLGGYTF. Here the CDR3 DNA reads TGTGCCAGCAGCTTGGGGACAGGGTTGGGGGGCTACACCTTC.